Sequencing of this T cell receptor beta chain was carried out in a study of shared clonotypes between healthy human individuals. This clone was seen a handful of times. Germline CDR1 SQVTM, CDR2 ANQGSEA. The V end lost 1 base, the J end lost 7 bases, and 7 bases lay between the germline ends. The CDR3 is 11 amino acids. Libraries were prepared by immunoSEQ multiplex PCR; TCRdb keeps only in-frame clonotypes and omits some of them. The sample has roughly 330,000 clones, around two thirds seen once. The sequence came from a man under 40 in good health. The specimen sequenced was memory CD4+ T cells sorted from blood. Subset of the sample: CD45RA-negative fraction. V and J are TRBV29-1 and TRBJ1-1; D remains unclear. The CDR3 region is CSVEGRLEAFF. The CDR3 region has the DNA TGCAGCGTTGAAGGGCGGCTTGAAGCTTTCTTT.